The T cell receptor beta chain under discussion was sequenced for a study of cytomegalovirus exposure and HLA in healthy donors. Study findings and constraints: CMV serostatus was the only recorded immune exposure for donors. An analysis was carried out at a later point. It showed that HLA-associated TCR beta chains were more clonally expanded than equally common non-associated chains. According to the study, 160 or so TCR beta chains were cytomegalovirus-associated.

Primers included in the PCR were 60 Vbeta and 13 Jbeta primers. Some clones are missing from TCRdb's copy, which holds only in-frame ones; the method was immunoSEQ multiplex PCR. The sample includes around 150,000 clones, around three fifths seen only once; the top ten take over 1.5%. Turning to this clone: Its target is unknown. The identical CDR3 is also encoded by other nucleotide sequences in the sample.

The CDR3 length is 16 residues. Germline V lookup: CDR1 KGHSH, CDR2 LQKENI. V was clipped by 0 bases and J by 2 bases; unmatched bases: 0. The source is a male donor in good health and CMV-seronegative. The V call is TRBV18, the J call TRBJ2-2, with 10 bases that match TRBD1. The sequencing sample was made of PBMCs. CDR3 sequence: CASSPPTGGNTGELFF. CDR3 coding DNA: TGTGCCAGCTCACCACCGACAGGGGGCAACACCGGGGAGCTGTTTTTT.